The 17 T cell receptor beta chains listed next were all sequenced from one sample in a study of technical replicates of blood from a few donors. This table comes from immunoSEQ multiplex PCR, and its TCRdb copy is limited to in-frame clones, with some not included. Seen here are around 61,000 clones, 86% observed once, and the top ten hold more than 5%. Sequencing used PBMCs. The receptors come from a human donor in good health. Some clones in this sample may be carry-over from other donors' samples.

The chain uses TRBV18 and TRBJ2-6; TRBD1 is a possible D gene (6 bases). Per germline, CDR1 KGHSH and CDR2 LQKENI. The CDR3 spans 17 residues. Trimming shortened V by 5 bases and J by 1 base, and 15 bases separated the two germline ends. Here the CDR3 DNA reads TGTGCCAGCTCAGCCGGGACATACAGATCTGGGGCCAACGTCCTGACTTTC. Protein: CASSAGTYRSGANVLTF.

This rearrangement joins TRBV7-7 to TRBJ2-2; TRBD1 is a possible D gene (5 bases). Per germline, CDR1 SSHAT and CDR2 FNYEAQ (reference sequence). Trimming took 6 bases from V and 6 from J, leaving 8 bases between them. This CDR3 contains 12 residues. CDR3 bases: TGTGCCAGCAGTTCAGGGTCCGGGGAGCTGTTTTTT. Translated: CASSSGSGELFF.

The J gene is TRBJ1-2, the V gene TRBV30, with TRBD1 identical over 7 bases. The V and J ends lost 2 bases and 8 bases, in that order; junction bases with no gene match: 5. Germline values: CDR1 GTSNPN, CDR2 SVGIG (reference sequence). This CDR3 has 12 residues. The CDR3 loop reads CAWSTNRGGYTF. The CDR3 region has the DNA TGTGCCTGGAGTACCAACAGGGGAGGCTACACCTTC.

The V gene is TRBV20-1, the J gene TRBJ2-1; D gene unclear. The CDR3 is made up of 11 amino acids. CDR1 is DFQATT and CDR2 is SNEGSKA in the germline V gene (reference sequence). The V end lost 4 bases, the J end lost 3 bases, and 4 bases lay between the germline ends. The DNA of the CDR3 is TGCAGTGCTAATAACTACAATGAGCAGTTCTTC. It translates to CSANNYNEQFF.

The chain carries TRBV15 and TRBJ2-1; 9 bases align to TRBD2. With 1 base clipped from V and 4 bases from J, the junction kept 2 bases outside the gene matches. The germline V gene has CDR1 LNHNV and CDR2 YYDKDF (reference sequence). This CDR3 region has 15 residues. In nucleotides, the CDR3 is TGTGCCACCAGCAGAGGCGGGGGGGAATACAATGAGCAGTTCTTC. It specifies CATSRGGGEYNEQFF.

This clone was recorded only once. The chain uses TRBV5-1 and TRBJ2-3, with TRBD2 identical over 9 bases. CDR3 length: 15 residues. Germline values: CDR1 SGHRS, CDR2 YFSETQ. J lost 3 bases, V lost 3 bases, and 5 bases had no gene match. The chain's CDR3 is CASSSSGGRTDTQYF. The CDR3 nucleotides are TGCGCCAGCAGCTCGAGCGGGGGGAGGACAGATACGCAGTATTTT.

The chain employs TRBV4-1 and TRBJ2-7; 11 bases match TRBD2. Trimming cost V 7 bases and J 0 bases; bases outside gene matches: 8. Per the germline V gene, CDR1 is MGHRA and CDR2 is YSYEKL. This CDR3 comprises 16 residues. CDR3 DNA sequence: TGCGCCAGCACCCCGGGACTAGCGGACCCCTCCTACGAGCAGTACTTC. Translated, it gives CASTPGLADPSYEQYF.

The chain couples TRBV2 to TRBJ2-3; D is unresolved. CDR3 length: 14 amino acids. Trimming left V 6 bases short and J 3 bases short, with 13 bases between. Per the germline V gene, CDR1 is SNHLY and CDR2 is FYNNEI. The CDR3 sequence: CASSAVWRTDTQYF. CDR3 DNA: TGTGCCAGCAGCGCCGTTTGGAGAACAGATACGCAGTATTTT.

The chain carries TRBV4-3 and TRBJ1-1, with D possibly TRBD1 on 6 matching bases. The germline V and J ends were trimmed by 8 bases and 1 base, with 11 bases remaining between them. The CDR3 length is 13 residues. Germline values: CDR1 LGHNA, CDR2 YSLEER. For the CDR3, the DNA is TGCGCCAGCGGGGACACTAGGAACACTGAAGCTTTCTTT. It specifies CASGDTRNTEAFF.

The chain couples TRBV7-9 to TRBJ2-5; 7 bases match TRBD2. The germline V gene has CDR1 SEHNR and CDR2 FQNEAQ (reference sequence). The CDR3 totals 15 residues. V gave up 3 bases and J gave up 5 bases; unmatched junction bases: 9. In DNA, the CDR3 is TGTGCCAGCAGCTTTGGGGGAGGGGTTGGGGAGACCCAGTACTTC. It codes for CASSFGGGVGETQYF. The full variable domain, with the rest looked up from reference TRBV7-9 and TRBJ2-5, is DTGVSQNPRHKITKRGQNVTFRCDPISEHNRLYWYRQTLGQGPEFLTYFQNEAQLEKSRLLSDRFSAERPKGSFSTLEIQRTEQGDSAMYLCASSFGGGVGETQYFGPGTRLLVL.

This clone was counted many times. The rearrangement uses TRBV21-1 and TRBJ1-2. TRBV21-1 is deemed a pseudogene. The CDR3 consists of 12 residues. The CDR3 DNA follows: TGTGCCAGCAGCGCTAAGAACTATGGCTACACCTTC. Translation gives CASSAKNYGYTF.

This clone was observed once. This rearrangement joins TRBV19 to TRBJ1-1; 7 positions match TRBD1. Germline trimming cut 5 bases from V and 1 base from J; bases unmatched to any gene: 10. The CDR3 is made up of 16 amino acids. Germline values: CDR1 LNHDA, CDR2 SQIVND (reference sequence). DNA for the CDR3: TGTGCCAGTAGTCTCCGACAGGGTATGGGGAACACTGAAGCTTTCTTT. It specifies CASSLRQGMGNTEAFF.

The chain recombines TRBV6-1 with TRBJ2-7, with 8 bases identical to TRBD1. CDR3 length: 12 residues. Trimming cost V 2 bases and J 10 bases; bases outside gene matches: 4. CDR1 MNHNS and CDR2 SASEGT come from the germline V gene. This CDR3 is CASSEPGQGQYF. The CDR3 coding sequence is TGTGCCAGCAGTGAACCCGGACAGGGACAGTACTTC.

The V gene is TRBV15, the J gene TRBJ1-5; D possibly corresponds to TRBD1 (5 bases). Germline CDR1 reads LNHNV; CDR2 reads YYDKDF (reference sequence). The CDR3 is 15 amino acids. Trimming shortened V by 1 base and J by 3 bases, and 10 bases separated the two germline ends. The CDR3 region is CATSRGGVTNQPQHF. CDR3 DNA sequence: TGTGCCACCAGCAGAGGGGGGGTCACCAATCAGCCCCAGCATTTT.

The gene calls are TRBV4-3 and TRBJ2-1, with 10 nucleotides matching TRBD2. Germline V gene sequence: CDR1 LGHNA, CDR2 YSLEER. The ends lost 3 bases at V and 6 bases at J; junction bases unmatched: 5. The length of the CDR3 is 15 residues. The CDR3 loop is CASSHGVAGGNEQFF. The CDR3 DNA reads as TGCGCCAGCAGCCACGGGGTAGCGGGGGGCAATGAGCAGTTCTTC.

This chain connects TRBV5-1 to TRBJ2-3, with 7 bases matching TRBD2. Germline values: CDR1 SGHRS, CDR2 YFSETQ. V shed 3 bases, J shed 1 base, and the junction held 8 bases outside the gene matches. This CDR3 comprises 16 residues. The CDR3 bases are TGCGCCAGCAGCTCCATTGACGCGGGGGGCACAGATACGCAGTATTTT. This sequence encodes CASSSIDAGGTDTQYF.

This chain connects TRBV28 to TRBJ1-1, with D unresolved. The V gene lost 9 bases and the J gene lost 0 bases, with 5 bases spanning the gap. The CDR3 is 11 amino acids. Germline-derived CDR1 and CDR2 are MDHEN and SYDVKM. Written as DNA, the CDR3 is TGTGCCAGTGAGATGAACACTGAAGCTTTCTTT. It translates to CASEMNTEAFF.